A single sample gave rise to the 25 T cell receptor beta chains below, sequenced in a study of T cell clonotyping in hematopoietic cell transplantation. TCRdb's table, derived via immunoSEQ multiplex PCR, lists solely in-frame clones and lacks some. This sample has more than 25,000 clones, with approximately 90% found just once. Sequenced here: PBMCs, sampled 100 days after allogeneic stem cell transplant. The origin of the receptors is a female patient aged 50-59 years who had an allogeneic stem cell transplant from a related donor, so the T cells may come from the graft donor. Some clones in this sample may be carry-over from other donors' samples.

The rearrangement uses TRBV9 and TRBJ2-3, with TRBD1 identical over 7 bases. Germline trimming cut 0 bases from V and 0 bases from J; bases unmatched to any gene: 1. This CDR3 is built from 15 residues. The V gene's germline CDR1 is SGDLS and CDR2 YYNGEE. The CDR3 nucleotides are TGTGCCAGCAGCGTAGCCAGGGGGAGCACAGATACGCAGTATTTT. This sequence encodes CASSVARGSTDTQYF.

This clone was observed once. As DNA, the CDR3 is TGTGCCAGCTCAACTTCGGCTGCTCCCACAGATACGCAGTATTTT. The encoded protein is CASSTSAAPTDTQYF. The J gene is TRBJ2-3, the V gene TRBV18; no reliable D call. This CDR3 has 15 residues. Germline lookup yields CDR1 KGHSH and CDR2 LQKENI. The ends were cut back, 5 bases at V and 2 bases at J, with 14 bases in the middle.

This clone was picked up a small number of times. CDR3 sequence reads: CASSVDGQGTSGGKTQYF. DNA for the CDR3: TGTGCCAGCAGCGTAGACGGACAGGGGACTAGCGGGGGGAAGACCCAGTACTTC. The J gene is TRBJ2-5, the V gene TRBV9; 15 positions match TRBD2. The CDR3 is made up of 18 amino acids. The germline CDR1 and CDR2 sequences are SGDLS and YYNGEE. The trim removed 0 bases at V and 6 bases at J, leaving 9 bases unmatched.

The rearrangement joins TRBV29-1 to TRBJ1-1, with D perhaps matching TRBD1 (6 bases). CDR3 length: 14 residues. V shed 6 bases and J shed 0 bases, with 14 bases lying between them. Germline CDR1 and CDR2: SQVTM and ANQGSEA. The CDR3 spells CSVRGGNLNTEAFF. The DNA of the CDR3 is TGCAGCGTGAGGGGGGGGAACTTGAACACTGAAGCTTTCTTT.

This chain connects TRBV5-4 to TRBJ2-1, with a tentative D call TRBD1 (5 bases). The V gene's germline CDR1 is SGHNT and CDR2 YYREEE (reference sequence). Trimming shortened V by 1 base and J by 6 bases, and 8 bases separated the two germline ends. The CDR3 is 13 residues long. The CDR3 DNA reads as TGTGCCAGCAGCTTGCAGGGAATCAATGAGCAGTTCTTC. Amino acid sequence: CASSLQGINEQFF.

About this clone itself: Other DNA sequences in this sample translate to the same CDR3. The chain links TRBV5-1 to TRBJ2-7; no firm D call. V was clipped by 4 bases and J by 4 bases, with 6 bases between them. This CDR3 comprises 11 residues. The germline V gene has CDR1 SGHRS and CDR2 YFSETQ. In DNA form, the CDR3 reads TGCGCCAGCAGCCTGGGGTACGAGCAGTACTTC. Translated: CASSLGYEQYF.

This clone has a handful of counts. This chain uses TRBV6-5 with TRBJ2-2; 8 positions match TRBD2. The CDR3 is 13 residues long. CDR1 is MNHEY, CDR2 SVGAGI, per germline. Trimming took 6 bases from V and 8 from J; bases not matched to a gene: 5. For the CDR3, the DNA is TGTGCCAGCAGCCGGGGGGGGCCTGGGGAGCTGTTTTTT. Translated: CASSRGGPGELFF.

The chain couples TRBV9 to TRBJ1-4, with TRBD1 matching over 7 bases. The CDR3 covers 15 residues. From germline, CDR1 is SGDLS and CDR2 YYNGEE. Trimming removed 0 bases from V and 8 bases from J; junction bases left unmatched: 7. The DNA of the CDR3 is TGTGCCAGCAGCGTAGAAGGGACAGCCCCCGAAAAACTGTTTTTT. It is translated as CASSVEGTAPEKLFF.

The rearrangement uses TRBV9 and TRBJ1-2, with 10 bases fitting TRBD1. CDR1 and CDR2 (germline): SGDLS, YYNGEE. J was trimmed by 8 bases and V by 3 bases; bases with no gene match: 7. This CDR3 contains 14 residues. CDR3 coding DNA: TGTGCCAGCAGCGGGGACAGGGGTTTTGAGGGCTACACCTTC. As protein: CASSGDRGFEGYTF. The whole variable domain, filled in from reference TRBV9 and TRBJ1-2, reads DSGVTQTPKHLITATGQRVTLRCSPRSGDLSVYWYQQSLDQGLQFLIQYYNGEERAKGNILERFSAQQFPDLHSELNLSSLELGDSALYFCASSGDRGFEGYTFGSGTRLTVV.

The chain employs TRBV5-6 and TRBJ2-7, with TRBD1 identical over 7 bases. CDR1 SGHDT and CDR2 YYEEEE come from the germline V gene. The CDR3 length is 12 residues. With 2 bases clipped from V and 6 bases from J, the junction kept 2 bases outside the gene matches. The DNA of the CDR3 is TGTGCCAGCAGCTTCACAGGGGCCGAGCAGTACTTC. Translated, it gives CASSFTGAEQYF. Filled out from reference TRBV5-6 and TRBJ2-7, the complete variable domain reads DAGVTQSPTHLIKTRGQQVTLRCSPKSGHDTVSWYQQALGQGPQFIFQYYEEEERQRGNFPDRFSGHQFPNYSSELNVNALLLGDSALYLCASSFTGAEQYFGPGTRLTVT.

The chain is built from TRBV7-9 and TRBJ1-1; D remains unclear. CDR1 SEHNR and CDR2 FQNEAQ come from the germline V gene (reference sequence). CDR3 size: 13 residues. Trimming removed 5 bases from V and 1 base from J, with 8 bases in between. CDR3 nucleotide sequence: TGTGCCAGCAGCCTCACAGCGAACACTGAAGCTTTCTTT. This translates into CASSLTANTEAFF.

This clone was counted a single time. The rearrangement uses TRBV30 and TRBJ2-3; the D gene is possibly TRBD2 (7 bases). The V end was cut by 5 bases, the J end by 1 base, with 13 bases between. Germline CDR1 reads GTSNPN; CDR2 reads SVGIG (reference sequence). This CDR3 region has 14 residues. The CDR3 loop reads CAWSRGGGTDTQYF. CDR3 DNA: TGTGCCTGGTCGCGAGGGGGGGGCACAGATACGCAGTATTTT. Together with reference TRBV30 and TRBJ2-3, the CDR3 gives the full variable domain: SQTIHQWPATLVQPVGSPLSLECTVEGTSNPNLYWYRQAAGRGLQLLFYSVGIGQISSEVPQNLSASRPQDRQFILSSKKLLLSDSGFYLCAWSRGGGTDTQYFGPGTRLTVL.

This rearrangement joins TRBV2 to TRBJ2-5; D is uncertain. Germline CDR1 is SNHLY and CDR2 is FYNNEI. Between the trimmed V and J ends, which lost 0 bases and 2 bases, there was a span of 7 bases. The CDR3 contains 14 residues. The CDR3 reads CASSEAPNQETQYF. In DNA, the CDR3 is TGTGCCAGCAGTGAAGCGCCTAATCAAGAGACCCAGTACTTC.

The chain joins TRBV29-1 to TRBJ1-1, with unresolved D. The CDR3 spans 13 residues. The V end lost 7 bases, the J end lost 5 bases, and 17 bases lay between the germline ends. Germline V gives CDR1 SQVTM, CDR2 ANQGSEA. CDR3: CSARGIGVTEAFF. CDR3 nucleotides: TGCAGCGCGAGAGGGATTGGGGTAACTGAAGCTTTCTTT.

V and J are TRBV4-2 and TRBJ1-6, with D perhaps TRBD1 (6 bases). From germline, CDR1 is LGHNA and CDR2 YNFKEQ. There are 14 residues in the CDR3. V lost 5 bases and J 6 bases, leaving 11 bases between the germline ends. The DNA of the CDR3 is TGTGCCAGCAGCTCGGGACATGCTAATTCACCCCTCCACTTT. Protein sequence: CASSSGHANSPLHF.

In its sample, this clone was seen a few times. The chain is built from TRBV18 and TRBJ2-3; a weak D match, TRBD2 (7 bases). Trimming left V 1 base short and J 6 bases short, with 14 bases between. Germline V lookup: CDR1 KGHSH, CDR2 LQKENI. The CDR3 spans 15 residues. The CDR3 DNA follows: TGTGCCAGCTCACCACAGGGGGGGGCCTACGATACGCAGTATTTT. Encoded protein: CASSPQGGAYDTQYF.

The chain combines TRBV11-2 with TRBJ2-7; D remains unclear. With 5 bases removed from V and 6 bases from J, the gap between germline ends came to 20 bases. Germline-derived CDR1 and CDR2 are SGHAT and FQNNGV. The CDR3 loop spans 15 amino acids. The CDR3 coding sequence is TGTGCCAGCAGCCAGTGGGGTGGGCAGTATCGCGAGCAGTACTTC. Protein sequence: CASSQWGGQYREQYF.

This clone was recorded only once. The J gene is TRBJ1-2, the V gene TRBV5-1; a possible D gene is TRBD1 (5 bases). CDR3 length: 13 residues. CDR1 is SGHRS and CDR2 is YFSETQ in the germline V gene. V lost 4 bases, J lost 8 bases, and 15 bases lay in between. The CDR3 nucleotides are TGCGCCAGCAGCCCGAAGACAGAAGGCGGCTACACCTTC. This gives the protein CASSPKTEGGYTF.

V gene TRBV7-2 combines with J gene TRBJ1-2; no definite D call. This CDR3 spans 14 amino acids. V was pared by 1 base and J by 4 bases, with 10 bases between. Germline assignment: CDR1 SGHTA and CDR2 FQGNSA. CDR3 nucleotide sequence: TGTGCCAGCAGCTTAGTTACGATGTTCTATGGCTACACCTTC. Translating it yields CASSLVTMFYGYTF.

The chain links TRBV10-3 to TRBJ2-1; D is possibly TRBD1 (5 bases). Germline V CDR1 and CDR2: ENHRY, SYGVKD. The CDR3 runs 14 residues. V dropped 2 bases and J dropped 3 bases, with 8 bases sitting between them. The DNA of the CDR3 is TGTGCCATCAGTGAGGACAGCTTCTACAATGAGCAGTTCTTC. Residues: CAISEDSFYNEQFF.

The table lists this clone with a few counts. The chain recombines TRBV11-3 with TRBJ2-7, with D hard to call. V was shortened by 1 base and J by 0 bases, with 7 bases between the two germline ends. Per germline, CDR1 SGHNT and CDR2 YENEEA. The CDR3 runs to 14 residues. The CDR3 loop is CASSLGPASYEQYF. For the CDR3, the DNA is TGTGCCAGCAGCTTAGGACCGGCCTCCTACGAGCAGTACTTC.

This sequence joins TRBV30 and TRBJ1-1; D perhaps matches TRBD1 (6 bases). CDR3 length: 14 amino acids. Germline V gives CDR1 GTSNPN, CDR2 SVGIG (reference sequence). Trimming removed 0 bases at V and 9 bases at J, with 17 bases between. The CDR3 nucleotides are TGTGCCTGGAGTGTCACCACGGGGGCCGGTCAAGCTTTCTTT. This encodes CAWSVTTGAGQAFF. The complete variable domain, with remaining parts taken from reference TRBV30 and TRBJ1-1, reads SQTIHQWPATLVQPVGSPLSLECTVEGTSNPNLYWYRQAAGRGLQLLFYSVGIGQISSEVPQNLSASRPQDRQFILSSKKLLLSDSGFYLCAWSVTTGAGQAFFGQGTRLTVV.

The gene calls are TRBV18 and TRBJ1-5; D is undetermined. CDR3 size: 15 residues. Germline CDR1 and CDR2: KGHSH and LQKENI. Trimming left V 6 bases short and J 0 bases short, with 12 bases between. As DNA, the CDR3 is TGTGCCAGCTCCCCCAATGCCGATAGCAATCAGCCCCAGCATTTT. Translating gives CASSPNADSNQPQHF.

The chain employs TRBV5-6 and TRBJ1-1; 11 bases fit TRBD1. CDR1 is SGHDT and CDR2 is YYEEEE in the germline V gene. This CDR3 has 17 residues. Trimming cost V 4 bases and J 0 bases; bases outside gene matches: 8. The CDR3 DNA follows: TGTGCCAGCAGCGAGGACAGGGGGCTGAGAATGAACACTGAAGCTTTCTTT. It is translated as CASSEDRGLRMNTEAFF. The full variable domain, its missing parts supplied by reference TRBV5-6 and TRBJ1-1, is DAGVTQSPTHLIKTRGQQVTLRCSPKSGHDTVSWYQQALGQGPQFIFQYYEEEERQRGNFPDRFSGHQFPNYSSELNVNALLLGDSALYLCASSEDRGLRMNTEAFFGQGTRLTVV.

The gene calls are TRBV15 and TRBJ2-7; the D is unclear. The CDR3 is 17 residues long. The germline V gene has CDR1 LNHNV and CDR2 YYDKDF (reference sequence). Trimming stripped 0 bases from V and 0 bases from J, with 15 bases between. CDR3 nucleotides: TGTGCCACCAGCAGAGATCCTGGCAGGACGATCTCCTACGAGCAGTACTTC. It encodes CATSRDPGRTISYEQYF.